These T cell receptor beta chains were read from a single sample in a study of OX40 agonist ivuxolimab in advanced cancers. Clones were read by immunoSEQ multiplex PCR, and TCRdb kept only the in-frame ones, dropping some. The sample carries about 83,000 clones, approximately 79% recorded once. This material consisted of CD4+ or CD8+ T cells sorted from blood, taken in a trial of the OX40 agonist ivuxolimab. Source of these receptors: an adult with an advanced solid tumor such as melanoma, head and neck, liver or kidney cancer. Each CDR3 is given with its conserved first and last residue. The order of the fields is V gene, clone size, J gene, D gene, CDR3 DNA, CDR3 protein. A D gene is named only where the DNA matches it firmly. Rows give clone size only sometimes, using once, few, many, or a class for an expanded clone.

>TRBV15|.|TRBJ2-3|.
TGTGCCACCAGCGGGGAAAGGACAGATACGCAGTATTTT
CATSGERTDTQYF
>TRBV18|.|TRBJ2-5|.
TGTGCCAGCTCACCATTGGGGGGACTGGAGACCCAGTACTTC
CASSPLGGLETQYF
>TRBV2|few|TRBJ1-6|.
TGTGCCAGCAGTGAAGCATGGGATTCACCCCTCCACTTT
CASSEAWDSPLHF
>TRBV2|once|TRBJ2-7|.
TGTGCCAGCAACCGTTACTACGAGCAGTACTTC
CASNRYYEQYF
>TRBV30|.|TRBJ2-7|.
TGTGCCTGGAGTGTTGGGGGGGCCTCCTACGAGCAGTACTTC
CAWSVGGASYEQYF
>TRBV5-1|.|TRBJ2-1|.
TGCGCCAGCAGCTTGGAAGGACAGTACAATGAGCAGTTCTTC
CASSLEGQYNEQFF
>TRBV18|.|TRBJ2-3|.
TGTGCCAGCTCACCACCGGTATCAGGAGATACGCAGTATTTT
CASSPPVSGDTQYF
>TRBV5-1|.|TRBJ2-1|TRBD2
TGCGCCAGCAGCCAGATAGCGGGGGCGATATACAATGAGCAGTTCTTC
CASSQIAGAIYNEQFF
>TRBV5-1|.|TRBJ2-7|.
TGCGCCAGCAGCTTTCTACAACAGGGCTCTCACGAGCAGTACTTC
CASSFLQQGSHEQYF
>TRBV14|.|TRBJ1-4|.
TGTGCCAGCAGCCGAGTGACGAACCCAACTAATGAAAAACTGTTTTTT
CASSRVTNPTNEKLFF
>TRBV28|.|TRBJ2-2|TRBD2
TGTGCCAGCAAGGAAAGCGGGGGACGGAACACCGGGGAGCTGTTTTTT
CASKESGGRNTGELFF
>TRBV28|.|TRBJ1-2|.
TGTGCCAGCAGCACACCCTCGTTAGGGGCCTATGGCTACACCTTC
CASSTPSLGAYGYTF
>TRBV9|.|TRBJ1-1|.
TGTGCCAGCAGCGTAGACAGCGACACTGAAGCTTTCTTT
CASSVDSDTEAFF
>TRBV2|.|TRBJ1-6|.
TGTGCCAGCAGTGGAAGGGGAAGGGAAAGCAATTCACCCCTCCACTTT
CASSGRGRESNSPLHF
>TRBV28|.|TRBJ1-5|.
TGTGCCAGCAGTCGTTCGAATCAGCCCCAGCATTTT
CASSRSNQPQHF
>TRBV19|.|TRBJ2-2|TRBD2
TGTGCCAGTAGCCGGGGGCTAGCGGGGAACACCGGGGAGCTGTTTTTT
CASSRGLAGNTGELFF
>TRBV19|.|TRBJ1-2|TRBD1
TGTGCCAGTATGGGGGACAGGGGGACTGTTCAAGGCTACACCTTC
CASMGDRGTVQGYTF
>TRBV11-1|.|TRBJ2-7|TRBD1
TGTGCCAGCAGCTCAGATAACGACAGGGCCTACGAGCAGTACTTC
CASSSDNDRAYEQYF
>TRBV7-9|.|TRBJ1-1|.
TGTGCCAGCAGCTTTACAGGGAACACTGAAGCTTTCTTT
CASSFTGNTEAFF
>TRBV6-1|once|TRBJ2-5|.
TGTGCCAGCAGTATAGGGGAAGCAGAGACCCAGTACTTC
CASSIGEAETQYF
>TRBV28|.|TRBJ2-7|.
TGTGCCAGCAGTTTCTCCGGCAGGGAATACGAGCAGTACTTC
CASSFSGREYEQYF
>TRBV5-1|few|TRBJ2-4|.
TGCGCCAGCAGCTTGGAGGGTAACGGGGCCAAAAACATTCAGTACTTC
CASSLEGNGAKNIQYF
>TRBV6-6|.|TRBJ1-1|.
TGTGCCAGCAAATCGTCCGGGGGGGCAGGAGCTGAAGCTTTCTTT
CASKSSGGAGAEAFF
>TRBV6-5|once|TRBJ2-2|.
TGTGCCAGCAGCCTGGGACTTTGGGCCGGGGAGCTGTTTTTT
CASSLGLWAGELFF
>TRBV19|.|TRBJ1-5|.
TGTGCCAGTAGGTGGAGTCCGAATCAGCCCCAGCATTTT
CASRWSPNQPQHF
>TRBV2|.|TRBJ2-5|TRBD2
TGTGCCAGCACCCTAGCGGGGGGCTTCAAGTACTTC
CASTLAGGFKYF
>TRBV29-1|.|TRBJ2-1|TRBD1
TGCAGCGTTGAAAAGACAGGGGGCTTCGATGAGCAGTTCTTC
CSVEKTGGFDEQFF
>TRBV15|.|TRBJ2-3|.
TGTGCCACCAGCGGTGGTTCGTCGGGCTTCGATACGCAGTATTTT
CATSGGSSGFDTQYF
>TRBV6-5|.|TRBJ1-6|.
TGTGCCAGCAGTTACGGGGGGCGAAATTCACCCCTCCACTTT
CASSYGGRNSPLHF
>TRBV7-8|few|TRBJ1-1|.
TGTGCCACCAAGGGGCAGGGGTCTAACACTGAAGCTTTCTTT
CATKGQGSNTEAFF
>TRBV5-4|.|TRBJ2-1|TRBD1
TGTGCCAGCAGCTCTCCGGGACAGGACTACAATGAGCAGTTCTTC
CASSSPGQDYNEQFF
>TRBV6-5|.|TRBJ2-2|.
TGTGCCAGCAGTTACTCTTCAGGGGTAACCGGGGAGCTGTTTTTT
CASSYSSGVTGELFF
>TRBV29-1|.|TRBJ1-2|.
TGCAGCGTTGATAGGCCGACCCCTGAGGCCTATGGCTACACCTTC
CSVDRPTPEAYGYTF
>TRBV5-1|.|TRBJ2-7|.
TGCGCCAGCAGCCCCGGGTCGATTTACGAGCAGTACTTC
CASSPGSIYEQYF
>TRBV19|.|TRBJ1-5|.
TGTGCCACTGGGGGGCAGGGAGGGCAGCCCCAGCATTTT
CATGGQGGQPQHF
>TRBV13|.|TRBJ2-7|TRBD1
TGTGCCAGCAGCCGCTCGTCCGGGACAGGGGCTGGGGAGCAGTACTTC
CASSRSSGTGAGEQYF
>TRBV27|.|TRBJ2-3|.
TGTGCCAGCAGGCCACAGGGTAGACAAGATACGCAGTATTTT
CASRPQGRQDTQYF
>TRBV5-1|.|TRBJ2-1|.
TGCGCCAGCAGCTTGCGGTTAGACGACAATGAGCAGTTCTTC
CASSLRLDDNEQFF
>TRBV20-1|.|TRBJ1-2|.
TGCAGTGCTCCAACCCCTAGAGGCTACACCTTC
CSAPTPRGYTF
>TRBV29-1|.|TRBJ1-2|.
TGCAGCGTTGGAAGTGACTATGGCTACACCTTC
CSVGSDYGYTF
>TRBV5-1|once|TRBJ2-7|.
TGCGCCAGCAGCTTGGTGTACGGGGCAGGAAAGCACGAGCAGTACTTC
CASSLVYGAGKHEQYF
>TRBV28|.|TRBJ1-5|.
TGTGCCATGGGGCCCCTAGATCAGCCCCAGCATTTT
CAMGPLDQPQHF
>TRBV6-6|.|TRBJ1-2|TRBD1
TGTGCCAGCACCCGGGACAGGGGAAACTATGGCTACACCTTC
CASTRDRGNYGYTF
>TRBV6-1|.|TRBJ1-1|.
TGTGCCAGCGCGACAGTACTGGGGAACACTGAAGCTTTCTTT
CASATVLGNTEAFF
>TRBV28|.|TRBJ1-5|TRBD1
TGTGCCAGCAGTCCTCCCACAGGGGGGCAGCCCCAGCATTTT
CASSPPTGGQPQHF
>TRBV6-1|once|TRBJ1-1|.
TGTGCCAGCAGTGGACAGGTGCAAGCTTTCTTT
CASSGQVQAFF
>TRBV5-4|.|TRBJ1-1|TRBD1
TGTGCCAGCAGCTTGGCTACAGGGGGCACTGAAGCTTTCTTT
CASSLATGGTEAFF
>TRBV7-3|.|TRBJ2-3|TRBD2
TGTGCCAGCAGCTCGGGACTAGGCACAGATACGCAGTATTTT
CASSSGLGTDTQYF
>TRBV27|.|TRBJ2-7|.
TGTGCCAGCAGTTACCAGGGGGGGACCTACGAGCAGTACTTC
CASSYQGGTYEQYF
>TRBV28|few|TRBJ1-2|.
TGTGCCAGCAGTCTACAGCCGATTAACTATGGCTACACCTTC
CASSLQPINYGYTF
>TRBV19|.|TRBJ1-4|.
TGTGCCAGTAACGAGGGTTCCACTAATGAAAAACTGTTTTTT
CASNEGSTNEKLFF
>TRBV13|.|TRBJ1-2|TRBD1
TGTGCCAGCAGCTTGGGAGGACAGGGGTACTATGGCTACACCTTC
CASSLGGQGYYGYTF
>TRBV6-4|.|TRBJ1-1|.
TGTGCCAGCAGCGACGGACAGAACACTGAAGCTTTCTTT
CASSDGQNTEAFF
>TRBV15|.|TRBJ1-1|TRBD1
TGTGCCACCAGCAGAGGGGACAGGGGTATTACTGAAGCTTTCTTT
CATSRGDRGITEAFF
>TRBV18|.|TRBJ1-1|.
TGTGCCAGCTCACCACTGTCCGGCCGGCTGAAGAACACTGAAGCTTTCTTT
CASSPLSGRLKNTEAFF